These 7 T cell receptor beta chains came from one sample sequenced in a study of blood T cell repertoires in COVID-19. Produced via immunoSEQ multiplex PCR; TCRdb's table is partial and in-frame only. The sample yields 250,000 to 350,000 clones, roughly 85% seen once. The specimen was PBMCs or T cells enriched from blood (not recorded which). The receptors here all came from a woman between 25 and 40 years old who had recovered from COVID-19.

The chain carries TRBV24-1 and TRBJ2-5; D possibly corresponds to TRBD2 (6 bases). The length of the CDR3 is 12 residues. Germline-derived CDR1 and CDR2 are KGHDR and SFDVKD. V dropped 11 bases and J dropped 1 base, with 10 bases sitting between them. The CDR3: CAIGTPQETQYF. The CDR3 DNA follows: TGTGCCATCGGGACTCCCCAAGAGACCCAGTACTTC.

This sequence joins TRBV12-5 and TRBJ2-1; TRBD2 aligns across 8 bases. The germline V gene encodes CDR1 LGHNT and CDR2 FRNRAP. Trimming took 2 bases from V and 6 from J; bases not matched to a gene: 6. This CDR3 region has 15 residues. In DNA, the CDR3 is TGTGCTAGTGGTTTGTCGACTAGCGTCTCCAATGAGCAGTTCTTC. It is translated as CASGLSTSVSNEQFF. The variable domain in full, with the rest retrieved from reference TRBV12-5 and TRBJ2-1, is DARVTQTPRHKVTEMGQEVTMRCQPILGHNTVFWYRQTMMQGLELLAYFRNRAPLDDSGMPKDRFSAEMPDATLATLKIQPSEPRDSAVYFCASGLSTSVSNEQFFGPGTRLTVL.

The chain has TRBV27 and TRBJ1-5; D ambiguous. The germline CDR1 and CDR2 sequences are MNHEY and SMNVEV (reference sequence). The CDR3 is 13 amino acids. V dropped 4 bases and J dropped 6 bases, with 10 bases sitting between them. DNA of the CDR3: TGTGCCAGCAGTTCGAGGGTGGCTCAGCCCCAGCATTTT. Translation gives CASSSRVAQPQHF.

The rearrangement links TRBV28 to TRBJ2-1; 10 bases are shared with TRBD2. V shed 5 bases and J 9 bases; nucleotides not matched to a gene: 13. This CDR3 spans 16 amino acids. The V gene's germline CDR1 is MDHEN and CDR2 SYDVKM. CDR3 sequence: CASSPPHGTSVGEQFF. DNA for the CDR3: TGTGCCAGCAGTCCTCCACACGGGACTAGCGTCGGTGAGCAGTTCTTC. Complete variable domain (other parts from reference TRBV28 and TRBJ2-1): DVKVTQSSRYLVKRTGEKVFLECVQDMDHENMFWYRQDPGLGLRLIYFSYDVKMKEKGDIPEGYSVSREKKERFSLILESASTNQTSMYLCASSPPHGTSVGEQFFGPGTRLTVL.

This clone came up a few times. The chain recombines TRBV10-3 with TRBJ1-4; TRBD1 might be the D (5 bases). V dropped 6 bases and J dropped 4 bases, with 12 bases sitting between them. CDR3 size: 14 residues. Looked up from germline, CDR1 is ENHRY and CDR2 is SYGVKD. The CDR3 protein is CAIRPGLNNEKLFF. Written as DNA, the CDR3 is TGTGCCATCAGGCCGGGACTCAATAATGAAAAACTGTTTTTT.

The rearrangement links TRBV6-1 to TRBJ1-4, with D hard to call. Germline V gene lookup returns CDR1 MNHNS and CDR2 SASEGT. This CDR3 is 15 amino acids long. V dropped 2 bases and J dropped 3 bases, with 10 bases sitting between them. CDR3 DNA sequence: TGTGCCAGCAGTGAAACGAAGCTATCTAATGAAAAACTGTTTTTT. Protein: CASSETKLSNEKLFF.

This sequence joins TRBV7-2 and TRBJ2-1; 9 bases agree with TRBD2. V lost 4 bases, J lost 2 bases, and 12 bases stayed unmatched. Germline V gene data show CDR1 as SGHTA and CDR2 as FQGNSA. The CDR3 is 18 amino acids. CDR3 protein: CASSSPGGVAGAYNEQFF. The CDR3 region has the DNA TGTGCCAGCAGCTCCCCCGGGGGAGTAGCGGGGGCCTACAATGAGCAGTTCTTC.